Sequencing of this TCR beta chain was carried out in a study of blood T cell repertoires in COVID-19. Study background: PBMCs, B-cell-depleted T cells, or T cells were the source of the cDNA or gDNA that made up the material.

Individuals aged about 18 to 100 years were recruited from fewer than 25 US areas. The protocol was immunoSEQ multiplex PCR, while the TCRdb copy is restricted to in-frame clones and leaves out a portion. Of a few hundred thousand clones in the sample, roughly 91% were seen once. V dropped 7 bases and J dropped 3; count of bases not matched to a gene: 9. Germline loops: CDR1 GTSNPN, CDR2 SVGIG (reference sequence). The CDR3 has 14 residues. The sequencing sample was made of PBMCs or T cells enriched from blood (not recorded which). This chain joins TRBV30 and TRBJ2-1; 7 nucleotides line up with TRBD2. The TCR comes from a woman in her sixties or seventies who had recovered from COVID-19. The chain's CDR3 is CAFTRTRDYNEQFF. CDR3 in DNA: TGTGCCTTTACCCGGACTAGGGACTACAATGAGCAGTTCTTC.